This record concerns one TCR beta chain sequence. Its antigen is still unknown. The entry originates in a study of T cell responses to AZD1222 COVID-19 vaccine. Study-wide points: Most donors were white British, females outnumbered males, and clonal diversity was possibly underestimated. An increase in Spike-specific TCR breadth and depth was observed after two AZD1222 doses. Variant regions that are unmutated are reportedly the target of nearly half of spike-specific TCRs.

Clones were sequenced by immunoSEQ multiplex PCR, and TCRdb holds only the in-frame ones, with some missing. Here the sample spans fewer than 130,000 clones, 80% to 95% being singletons. V shed 7 bases and J 3 bases; nucleotides not matched to a gene: 4. CDR1 is SEHNR, CDR2 FQNEAQ, per germline (reference sequence). This CDR3 has 13 amino acids. Sequencing used peripheral blood, obtained 28 days after the second AZD1222 dose. The V gene is TRBV7-9, the J gene TRBJ1-1, with 8 bases identical to TRBD1. The sequence derives from an adult who received the AZD1222 COVID-19 vaccine. CDR3 DNA: TGTGCCAGCACACAGGGGGTCCACACTGAAGCTTTCTTT. This encodes CASTQGVHTEAFF.